This paragraph covers one T cell receptor (beta chain) sequence. The antigen is unknown. The sample comes from a study of blood T cells in healthy people across ages. Study-level findings and limits: The recorded TCR beta diversity per million T cells decreased in a roughly linear manner with age.

Combining a sample-barcoded 5' primer with a J-beta primer mix, a second PCR ran for about 7 to 12 cycles. TCRdb recomputed calls from the 5' RACE reads with MiXCR, one row per CDR3 protein. Of over 950,000 distinct CDR3 sequences listed, about two fifths are singletons. CDR1 is SGHRS and CDR2 is YFSETQ in the germline V gene. The CDR3 runs to 16 residues. The TCR sequence derives from a man younger than 30 in good health. V gene TRBV5-1 combines with J gene TRBJ2-7; 8 nucleotides match TRBD2. The better agreement between TRBJ2-5 and the DNA end casts doubt on the J call. The sample was blood. The CDR3 sequence is CASSLLAGNLEETQYF. CDR3 nucleotide sequence: TGCGCCAGCAGCTTATTAGCGGGAAACTTGGAAGAGACCCAGTACTTC.